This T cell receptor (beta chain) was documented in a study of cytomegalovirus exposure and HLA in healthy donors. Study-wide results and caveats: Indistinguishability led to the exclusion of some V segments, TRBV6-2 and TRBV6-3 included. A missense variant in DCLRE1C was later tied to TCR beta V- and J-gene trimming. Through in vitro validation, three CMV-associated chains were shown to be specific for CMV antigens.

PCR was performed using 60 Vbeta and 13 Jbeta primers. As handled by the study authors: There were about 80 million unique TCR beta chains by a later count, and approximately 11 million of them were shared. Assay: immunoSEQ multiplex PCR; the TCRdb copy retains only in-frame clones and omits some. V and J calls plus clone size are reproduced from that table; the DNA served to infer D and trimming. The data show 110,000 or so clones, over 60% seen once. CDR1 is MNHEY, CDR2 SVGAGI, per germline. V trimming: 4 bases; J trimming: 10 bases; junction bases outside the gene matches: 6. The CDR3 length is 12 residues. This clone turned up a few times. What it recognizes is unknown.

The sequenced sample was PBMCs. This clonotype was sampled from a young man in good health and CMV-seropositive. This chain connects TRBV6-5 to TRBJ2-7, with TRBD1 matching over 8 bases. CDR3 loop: CASSSTTGGQYF. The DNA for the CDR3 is TGTGCCAGCAGTTCCACCACAGGGGGACAGTACTTC.